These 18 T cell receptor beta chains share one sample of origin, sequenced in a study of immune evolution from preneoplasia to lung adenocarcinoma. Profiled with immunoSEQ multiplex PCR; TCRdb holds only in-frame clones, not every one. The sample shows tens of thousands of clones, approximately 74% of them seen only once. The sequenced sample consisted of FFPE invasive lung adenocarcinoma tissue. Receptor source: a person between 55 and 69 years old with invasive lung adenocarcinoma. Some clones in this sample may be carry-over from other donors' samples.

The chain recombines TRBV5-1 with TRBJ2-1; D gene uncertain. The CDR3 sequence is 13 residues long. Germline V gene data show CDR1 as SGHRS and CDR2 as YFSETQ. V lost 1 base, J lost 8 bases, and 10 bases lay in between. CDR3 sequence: CASSLSWVDEQFF. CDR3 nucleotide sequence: TGCGCCAGCAGCTTGTCTTGGGTCGATGAGCAGTTCTTC.

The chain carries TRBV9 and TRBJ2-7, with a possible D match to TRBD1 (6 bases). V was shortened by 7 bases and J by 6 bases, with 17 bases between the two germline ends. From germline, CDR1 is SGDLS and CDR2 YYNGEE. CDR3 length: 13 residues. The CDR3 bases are TGTGCCAGCGCCCCAGGGGCTAATCGCGAGCAGTACTTC. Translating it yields CASAPGANREQYF.

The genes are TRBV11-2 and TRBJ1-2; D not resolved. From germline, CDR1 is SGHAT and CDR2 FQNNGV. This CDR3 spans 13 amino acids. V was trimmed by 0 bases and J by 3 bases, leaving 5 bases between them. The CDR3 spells CASSLDIYYGYTF. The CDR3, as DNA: TGTGCCAGCAGCTTAGACATCTACTATGGCTACACCTTC.

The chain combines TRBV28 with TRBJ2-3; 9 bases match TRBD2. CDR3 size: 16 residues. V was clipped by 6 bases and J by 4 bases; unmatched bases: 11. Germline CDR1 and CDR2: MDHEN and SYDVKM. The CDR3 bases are TGTGCCAGCAGCCCAATAGCGGGAGTGGGAGCAGATACGCAGTATTTT. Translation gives CASSPIAGVGADTQYF.

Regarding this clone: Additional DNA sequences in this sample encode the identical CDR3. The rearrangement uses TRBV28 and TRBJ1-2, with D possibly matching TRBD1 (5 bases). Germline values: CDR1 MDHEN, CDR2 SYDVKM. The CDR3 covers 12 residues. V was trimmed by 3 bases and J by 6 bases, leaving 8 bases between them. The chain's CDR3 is CASSFGGDGYTF. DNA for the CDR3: TGTGCCAGCAGTTTTGGGGGGGATGGCTACACCTTC.

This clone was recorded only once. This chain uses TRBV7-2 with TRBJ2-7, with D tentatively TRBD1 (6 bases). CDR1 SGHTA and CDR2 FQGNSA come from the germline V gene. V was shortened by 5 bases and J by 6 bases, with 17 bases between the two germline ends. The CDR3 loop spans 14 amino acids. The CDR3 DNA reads TGTGCCAGCAGCCCAAGACAGGCCCCAGGCGAGCAGTACTTC. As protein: CASSPRQAPGEQYF.

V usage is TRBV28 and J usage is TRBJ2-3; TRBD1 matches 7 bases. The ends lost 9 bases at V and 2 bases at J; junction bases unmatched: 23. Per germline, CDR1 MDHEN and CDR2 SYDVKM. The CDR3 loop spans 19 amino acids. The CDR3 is CARPVKETEGAGSTDTQYF. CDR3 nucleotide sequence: TGTGCCAGACCAGTTAAGGAAACCGAGGGGGCAGGGTCCACAGATACGCAGTATTTT.

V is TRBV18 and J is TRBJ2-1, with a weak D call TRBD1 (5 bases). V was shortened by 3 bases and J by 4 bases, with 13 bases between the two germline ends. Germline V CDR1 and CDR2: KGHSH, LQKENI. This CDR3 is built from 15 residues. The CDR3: CASSPTIDSYNEQFF. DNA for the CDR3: TGTGCCAGCTCACCCACCATAGACAGTTACAATGAGCAGTTCTTC. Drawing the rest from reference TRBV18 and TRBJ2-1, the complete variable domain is NAGVMQNPRHLVRRRGQEARLRCSPMKGHSHVYWYRQLPEEGLKFMVYLQKENIIDESGMPKERFSAEFPKEGPSILRIQQVVRGDSAAYFCASSPTIDSYNEQFFGPGTRLTVL.

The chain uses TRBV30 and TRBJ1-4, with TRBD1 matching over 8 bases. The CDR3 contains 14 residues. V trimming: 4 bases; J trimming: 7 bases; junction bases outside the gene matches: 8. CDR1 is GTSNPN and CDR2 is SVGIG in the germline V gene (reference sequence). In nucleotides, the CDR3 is TGTGCCTGGACCCCGACAGGGGCCGGTGAAAAACTGTTTTTT. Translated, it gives CAWTPTGAGEKLFF.

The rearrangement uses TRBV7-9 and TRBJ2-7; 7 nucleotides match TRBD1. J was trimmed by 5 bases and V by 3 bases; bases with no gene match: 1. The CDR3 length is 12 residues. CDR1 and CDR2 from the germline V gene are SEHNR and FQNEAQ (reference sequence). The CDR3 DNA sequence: TGTGCCAGCAGCTTTACAGGGGACGAGCAGTACTTC. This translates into CASSFTGDEQYF. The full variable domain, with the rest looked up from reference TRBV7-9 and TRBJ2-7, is DTGVSQNPRHKITKRGQNVTFRCDPISEHNRLYWYRQTLGQGPEFLTYFQNEAQLEKSRLLSDRFSAERPKGSFSTLEIQRTEQGDSAMYLCASSFTGDEQYFGPGTRLTVT.

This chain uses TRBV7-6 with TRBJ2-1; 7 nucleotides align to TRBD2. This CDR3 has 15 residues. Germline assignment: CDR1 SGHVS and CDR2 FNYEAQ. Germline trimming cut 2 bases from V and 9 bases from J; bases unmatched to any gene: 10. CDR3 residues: CASSLQRTPSGEQFF. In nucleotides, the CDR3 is TGTGCCAGCAGCTTACAGAGAACCCCTAGCGGTGAGCAGTTCTTC. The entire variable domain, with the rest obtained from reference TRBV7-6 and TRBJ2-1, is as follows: GAGVSQSPRYKVTKRGQDVALRCDPISGHVSLYWYRQALGQGPEFLTYFNYEAQQDKSGLPNDRFSAERPEGSISTLTIQRTEQRDSAMYRCASSLQRTPSGEQFFGPGTRLTVL.

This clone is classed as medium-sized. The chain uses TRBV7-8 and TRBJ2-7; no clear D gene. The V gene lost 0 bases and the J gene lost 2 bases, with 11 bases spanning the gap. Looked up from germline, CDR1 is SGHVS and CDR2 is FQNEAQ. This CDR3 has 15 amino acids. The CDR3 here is CASSLAQAQTYEQYF. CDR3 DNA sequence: TGTGCCAGCAGCTTAGCCCAGGCCCAAACCTACGAGCAGTACTTC.

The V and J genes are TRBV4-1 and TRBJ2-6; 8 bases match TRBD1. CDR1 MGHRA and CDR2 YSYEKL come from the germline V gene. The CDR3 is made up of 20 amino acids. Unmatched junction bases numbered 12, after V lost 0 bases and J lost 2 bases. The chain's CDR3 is CASSQDLSGQGVAGANVLTF. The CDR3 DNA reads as TGCGCCAGCAGCCAAGATCTTTCTGGACAGGGAGTAGCTGGGGCCAACGTCCTGACTTTC.

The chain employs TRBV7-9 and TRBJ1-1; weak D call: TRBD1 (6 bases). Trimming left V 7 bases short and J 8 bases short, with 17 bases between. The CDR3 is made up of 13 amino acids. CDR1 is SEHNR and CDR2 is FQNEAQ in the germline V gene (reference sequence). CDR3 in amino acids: CASTNRESSEAFF. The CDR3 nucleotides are TGTGCCAGCACCAACAGGGAGTCGAGCGAAGCTTTCTTT.

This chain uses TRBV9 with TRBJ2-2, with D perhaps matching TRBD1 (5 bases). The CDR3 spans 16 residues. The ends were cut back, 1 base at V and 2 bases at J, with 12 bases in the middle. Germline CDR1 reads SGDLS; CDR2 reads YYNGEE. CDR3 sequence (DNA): TGTGCCAGCAGCGTACGCGGACACGATAACACCGGGGAGCTGTTTTTT. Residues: CASSVRGHDNTGELFF. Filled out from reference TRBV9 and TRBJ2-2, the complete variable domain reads DSGVTQTPKHLITATGQRVTLRCSPRSGDLSVYWYQQSLDQGLQFLIQYYNGEERAKGNILERFSAQQFPDLHSELNLSSLELGDSALYFCASSVRGHDNTGELFFGEGSRLTVL.

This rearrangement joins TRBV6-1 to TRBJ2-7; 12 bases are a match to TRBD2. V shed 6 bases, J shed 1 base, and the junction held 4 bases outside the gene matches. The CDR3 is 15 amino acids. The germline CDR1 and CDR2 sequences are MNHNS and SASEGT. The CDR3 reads CASSGLAGPSYEQYF. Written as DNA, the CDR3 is TGTGCCAGCAGCGGACTAGCGGGACCATCCTACGAGCAGTACTTC.

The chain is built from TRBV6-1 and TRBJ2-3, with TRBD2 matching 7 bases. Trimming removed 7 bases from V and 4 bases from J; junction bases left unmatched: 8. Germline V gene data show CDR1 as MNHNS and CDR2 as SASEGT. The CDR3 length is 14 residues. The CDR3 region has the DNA TGTGCCAGCAAGGAGGGAGGGCCATCAGATACGCAGTATTTT. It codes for CASKEGGPSDTQYF.

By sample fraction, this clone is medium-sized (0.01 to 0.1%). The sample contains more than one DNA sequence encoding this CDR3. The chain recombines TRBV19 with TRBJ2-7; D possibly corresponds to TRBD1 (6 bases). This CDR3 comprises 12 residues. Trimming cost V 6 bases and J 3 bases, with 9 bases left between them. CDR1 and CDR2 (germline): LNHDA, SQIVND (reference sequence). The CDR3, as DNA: TGTGCCAGTAGCTCGGGACACTACGAGCAGTACTTC. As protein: CASSSGHYEQYF.